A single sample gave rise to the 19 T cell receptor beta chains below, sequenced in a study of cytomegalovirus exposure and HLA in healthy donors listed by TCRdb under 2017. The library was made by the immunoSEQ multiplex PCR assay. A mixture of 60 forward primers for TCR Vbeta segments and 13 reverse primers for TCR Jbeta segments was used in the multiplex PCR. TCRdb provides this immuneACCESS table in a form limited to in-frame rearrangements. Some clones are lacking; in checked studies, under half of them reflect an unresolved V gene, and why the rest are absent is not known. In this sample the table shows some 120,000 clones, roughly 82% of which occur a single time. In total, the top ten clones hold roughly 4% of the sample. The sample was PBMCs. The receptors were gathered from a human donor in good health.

In DNA, the CDR3 is TGTGCCACCAGCAGAGCCGGAGGCGAAAGGCAGTTCTTC. Protein: CATSRAGGERQFF. This chain uses TRBV15 with TRBJ2-1; perhaps TRBD2 as D (5 bases). Per the germline V gene, CDR1 is LNHNV and CDR2 is YYDKDF (reference sequence). Trimming stripped 1 base from V and 12 bases from J, with 13 bases between. The CDR3 sequence is 13 residues long. Full variable domain (missing parts from reference TRBV15 and TRBJ2-1): DAMVIQNPRYQVTQFGKPVTLSCSQTLNHNVMYWYQQKSSQAPKLLFHYYDKDFNNEADTPDNFQSRRPNTSFCFLDIRSPGLGDTAMYLCATSRAGGERQFFGPGTRLTVL.

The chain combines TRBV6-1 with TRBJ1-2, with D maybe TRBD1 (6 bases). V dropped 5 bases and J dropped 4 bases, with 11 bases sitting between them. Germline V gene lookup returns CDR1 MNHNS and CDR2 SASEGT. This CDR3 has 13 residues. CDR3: CASSLTGPYGYTF. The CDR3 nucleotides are TGTGCCAGCAGTCTGACAGGACCCTATGGCTACACCTTC.

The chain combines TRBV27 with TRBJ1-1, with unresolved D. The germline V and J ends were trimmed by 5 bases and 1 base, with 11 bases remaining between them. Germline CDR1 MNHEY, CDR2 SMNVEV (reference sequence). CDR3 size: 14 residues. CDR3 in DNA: TGTGCCAGCAGTCCCTTTGGCCCGAACACTGAAGCTTTCTTT. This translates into CASSPFGPNTEAFF.

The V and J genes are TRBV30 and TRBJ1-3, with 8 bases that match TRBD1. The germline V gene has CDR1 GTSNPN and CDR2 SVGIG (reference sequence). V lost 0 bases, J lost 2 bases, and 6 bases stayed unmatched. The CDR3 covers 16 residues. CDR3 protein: CAWSVRQGATGNTIYF. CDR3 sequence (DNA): TGTGCCTGGAGTGTACGGCAGGGGGCTACTGGAAACACCATATATTTT.

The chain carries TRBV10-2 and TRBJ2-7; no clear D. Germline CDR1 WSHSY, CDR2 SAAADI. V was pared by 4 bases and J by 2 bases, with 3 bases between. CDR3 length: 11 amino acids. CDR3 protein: CASSATYEQYF. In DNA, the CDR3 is TGCGCCAGCAGTGCAACCTACGAGCAGTACTTC.

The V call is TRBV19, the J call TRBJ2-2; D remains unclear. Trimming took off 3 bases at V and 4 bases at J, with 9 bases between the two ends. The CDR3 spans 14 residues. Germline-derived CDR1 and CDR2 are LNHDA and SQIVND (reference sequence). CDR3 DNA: TGTGCCAGTAGTATGGAGACTGTCACCGGGGAGCTGTTTTTT. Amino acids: CASSMETVTGELFF.

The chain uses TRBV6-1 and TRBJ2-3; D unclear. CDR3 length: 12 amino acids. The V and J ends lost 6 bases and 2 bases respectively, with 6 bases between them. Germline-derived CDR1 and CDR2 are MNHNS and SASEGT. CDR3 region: CASRRITDTQYF. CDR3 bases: TGTGCCAGCAGGCGGATCACAGATACGCAGTATTTT.

The CDR3 sequence: CASSKADRQYNEQFF. Here the CDR3 DNA reads TGTGCCAGTAGTAAGGCGGACAGACAATACAATGAGCAGTTCTTC. V is TRBV19 and J is TRBJ2-1; tentatively, D is TRBD1 (6 bases). V lost 4 bases and J 4 bases, leaving 14 bases between the germline ends. Germline CDR1 LNHDA, CDR2 SQIVND (reference sequence). The CDR3 length is 15 residues.

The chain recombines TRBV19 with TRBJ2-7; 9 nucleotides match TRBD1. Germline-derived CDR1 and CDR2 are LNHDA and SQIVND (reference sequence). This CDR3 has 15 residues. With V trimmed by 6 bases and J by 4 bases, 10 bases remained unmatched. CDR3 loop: CASSVPGQGTYEQYF. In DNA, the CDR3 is TGTGCCAGTAGCGTACCGGGACAGGGAACTTACGAGCAGTACTTC.

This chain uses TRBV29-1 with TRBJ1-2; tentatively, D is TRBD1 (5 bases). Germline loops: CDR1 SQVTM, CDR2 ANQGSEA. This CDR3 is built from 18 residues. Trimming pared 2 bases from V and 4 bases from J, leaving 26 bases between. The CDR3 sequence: CSVEFPHPTDILGYGYTF. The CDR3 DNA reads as TGCAGCGTTGAATTCCCGCACCCGACGGACATACTGGGCTATGGCTACACCTTC.

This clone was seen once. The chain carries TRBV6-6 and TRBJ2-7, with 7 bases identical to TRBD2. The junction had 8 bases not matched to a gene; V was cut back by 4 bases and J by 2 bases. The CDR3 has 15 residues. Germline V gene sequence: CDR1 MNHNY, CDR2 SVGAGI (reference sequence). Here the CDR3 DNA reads TGTGCCAGCAGTTCAACTAGCGACTATCCCTACGAGCAGTACTTC. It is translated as CASSSTSDYPYEQYF.

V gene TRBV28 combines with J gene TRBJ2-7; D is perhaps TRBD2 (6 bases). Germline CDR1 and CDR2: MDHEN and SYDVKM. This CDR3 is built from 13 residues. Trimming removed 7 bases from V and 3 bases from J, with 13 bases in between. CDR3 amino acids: CASISSGYYEQYF. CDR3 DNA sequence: TGTGCCAGCATCAGTAGCGGATACTACGAGCAGTACTTC.

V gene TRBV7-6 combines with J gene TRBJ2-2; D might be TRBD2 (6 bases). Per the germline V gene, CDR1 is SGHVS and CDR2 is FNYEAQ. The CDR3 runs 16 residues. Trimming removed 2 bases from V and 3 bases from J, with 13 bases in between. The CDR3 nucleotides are TGTGCCAGCAGCTTAAATCCTAGCGAGGACACCGGGGAGCTGTTTTTT. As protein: CASSLNPSEDTGELFF.

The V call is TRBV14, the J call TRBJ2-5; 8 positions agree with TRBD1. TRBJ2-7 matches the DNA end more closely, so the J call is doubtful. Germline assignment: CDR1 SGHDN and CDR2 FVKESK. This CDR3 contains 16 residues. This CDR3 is CASSQDSQDRAYEQYF. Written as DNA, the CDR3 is TGTGCCAGCAGCCAAGACTCACAGGACAGGGCCTACGAGCAGTACTTC.

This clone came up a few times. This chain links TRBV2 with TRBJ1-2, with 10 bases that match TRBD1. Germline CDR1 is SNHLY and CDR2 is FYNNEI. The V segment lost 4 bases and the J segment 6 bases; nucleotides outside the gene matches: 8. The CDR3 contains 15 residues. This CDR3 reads CASSGGAGTGDGYTF. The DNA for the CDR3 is TGTGCCAGCAGTGGTGGGGCCGGGACAGGGGATGGCTACACCTTC.

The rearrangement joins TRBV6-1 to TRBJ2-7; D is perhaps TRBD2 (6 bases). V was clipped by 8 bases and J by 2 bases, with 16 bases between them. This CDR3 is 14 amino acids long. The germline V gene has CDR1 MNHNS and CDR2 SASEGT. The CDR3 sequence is CASFVGGSTYEQYF. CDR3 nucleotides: TGTGCCAGCTTCGTGGGGGGTAGTACCTACGAGCAGTACTTC.

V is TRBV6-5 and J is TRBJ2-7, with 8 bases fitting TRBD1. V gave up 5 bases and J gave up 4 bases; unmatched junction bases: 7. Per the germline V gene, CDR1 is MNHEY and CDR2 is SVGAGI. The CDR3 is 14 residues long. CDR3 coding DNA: TGTGCCAGCAGTCCCGGACAGGGCGGATACGAGCAGTACTTC. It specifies CASSPGQGGYEQYF.

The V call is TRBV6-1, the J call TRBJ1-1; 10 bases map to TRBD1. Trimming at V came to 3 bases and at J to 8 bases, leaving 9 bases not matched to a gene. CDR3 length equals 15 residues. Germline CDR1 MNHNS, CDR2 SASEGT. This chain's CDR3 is CASSEPGQGSREAFF. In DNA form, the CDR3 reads TGTGCCAGCAGTGAGCCGGGACAGGGGTCCCGAGAAGCTTTCTTT.

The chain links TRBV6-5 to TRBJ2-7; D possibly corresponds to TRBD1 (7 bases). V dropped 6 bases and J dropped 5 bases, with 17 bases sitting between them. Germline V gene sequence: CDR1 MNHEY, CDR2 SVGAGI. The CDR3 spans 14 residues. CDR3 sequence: CASRTQGGPDEQYF. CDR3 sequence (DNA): TGTGCCAGCAGGACCCAGGGGGGCCCCGACGAGCAGTACTTC.